These T cell receptor beta chains were read from a single sample in a study of blood T cell repertoires in COVID-19. Sequencing used immunoSEQ multiplex PCR; TCRdb keeps in-frame clones, though not all of them. Of roughly 63,000 clones listed, around 79% are singletons. The material sequenced was peripheral blood. These receptors originate from a human donor in a cohort sampled during active COVID-19. Both conserved end residues are part of each CDR3. D genes are given only for firm matches. The size entry is marked missing in some rows and otherwise reads once, few, many or a size class.

V	size	D	J	CDR3	DNA
TRBV21-1	NA	NA	TRBJ1-5	CASSSPRQDNQPQHF	TGTGCCAGCAGCAGCCCCAGACAGGACAATCAGCCCCAGCATTTT
TRBV28	NA	TRBD2	TRBJ2-3	CASNEAGDTDTQYF	TGTGCCAGCAACGAAGCGGGAGACACAGATACGCAGTATTTT
TRBV11-2	NA	TRBD1	TRBJ1-1	CASSLAGRGPSEAFF	TGTGCCAGCAGCTTAGCAGGCAGGGGGCCTTCTGAAGCTTTCTTT
TRBV14	NA	TRBD2	TRBJ2-5	CASSQEVAGAPYF	TGTGCCAGCAGCCAAGAGGTAGCGGGGGCACCATACTTC
TRBV10-3	few	NA	TRBJ1-1	CAISVGVYGTEAFF	TGTGCCATCAGTGTCGGGGTCTACGGCACTGAAGCTTTCTTT
TRBV5-4	NA	TRBD2	TRBJ2-5	CASSHPGLAEQETQYF	TGTGCCAGCAGTCACCCGGGACTAGCGGAACAAGAGACCCAGTACTTC
TRBV5-1	NA	NA	TRBJ2-1	CASSLGTRAGNEQFF	TGCGCCAGCAGCTTGGGGACCCGGGCGGGCAATGAGCAGTTCTTC
TRBV19	NA	TRBD1	TRBJ2-5	CARDRPQETQYF	TGTGCCAGGGACAGGCCGCAAGAGACCCAGTACTTC
TRBV7-6	NA	TRBD1	TRBJ2-7	CASSHRRTGVEQYF	TGTGCCAGCAGCCATCGACGGACAGGGGTCGAGCAGTACTTC
TRBV30	NA	NA	TRBJ2-2	CAWRYGKLQTGELFF	TGTGCCTGGAGGTACGGAAAATTACAGACCGGGGAGCTGTTTTTT
TRBV7-3	NA	NA	TRBJ2-1	CASSWVGSEYNEQFF	TGTGCCAGCAGCTGGGTGGGTAGCGAGTACAATGAGCAGTTCTTC
TRBV7-3	NA	NA	TRBJ2-5	CASSPTGTAQETQYF	TGTGCCAGCAGCCCCACCGGGACTGCTCAAGAGACCCAGTACTTC
TRBV4-1	NA	NA	TRBJ2-1	CASSQLLDLTRGMFF	TGCGCCAGCAGCCAACTCCTGGACTTGACGCGAGGTATGTTCTTC
TRBV27	NA	NA	TRBJ1-1	CASSPGRLTEAFF	TGTGCCAGCAGTCCTGGGAGACTCACTGAAGCTTTCTTT
TRBV14	few	TRBD1	TRBJ1-1	CASSPRDRGHGAEAFF	TGTGCCAGCAGCCCCCGGGACAGGGGGCATGGGGCTGAAGCTTTCTTT
TRBV29-1	NA	TRBD2	TRBJ2-3	CSVKAGGPADTQYF	TGCAGCGTGAAAGCGGGAGGCCCCGCTGATACGCAGTATTTT
TRBV19	medium-sized	TRBD1	TRBJ1-1	CASSMVPGQGVNTEAFF	TGTGCCAGTAGTATGGTCCCGGGACAGGGAGTGAACACTGAAGCTTTCTTT
TRBV10-3	NA	NA	TRBJ2-7	CAISDLREQYF	TGTGCCATCAGTGACTTGAGGGAGCAGTACTTC
TRBV28	many	TRBD1	TRBJ1-3	CASSTRGQGARNTIYF	TGTGCCAGCAGCACCCGGGGACAGGGGGCCAGAAACACCATATATTTT